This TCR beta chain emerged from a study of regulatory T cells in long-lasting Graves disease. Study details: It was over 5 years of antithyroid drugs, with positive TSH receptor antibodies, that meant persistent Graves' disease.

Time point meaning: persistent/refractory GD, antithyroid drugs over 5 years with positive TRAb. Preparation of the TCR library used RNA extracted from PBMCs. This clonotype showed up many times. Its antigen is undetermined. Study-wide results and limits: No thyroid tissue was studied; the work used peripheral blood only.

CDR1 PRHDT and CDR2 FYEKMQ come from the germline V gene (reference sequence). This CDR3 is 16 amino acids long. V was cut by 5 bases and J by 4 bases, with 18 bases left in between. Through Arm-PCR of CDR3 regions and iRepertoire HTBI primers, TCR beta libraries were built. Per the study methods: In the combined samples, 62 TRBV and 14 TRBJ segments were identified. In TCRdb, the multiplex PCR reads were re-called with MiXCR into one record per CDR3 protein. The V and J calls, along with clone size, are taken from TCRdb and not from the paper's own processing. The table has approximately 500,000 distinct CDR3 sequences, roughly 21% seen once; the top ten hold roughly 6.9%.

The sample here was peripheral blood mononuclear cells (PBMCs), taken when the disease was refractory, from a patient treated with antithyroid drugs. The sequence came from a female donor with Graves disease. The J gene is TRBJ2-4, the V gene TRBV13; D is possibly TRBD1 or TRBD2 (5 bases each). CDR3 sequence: CASSERTIGAKNIQYF. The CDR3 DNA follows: TGTGCCAGCAGCGAAAGAACGATCGGGGCAAAAAACATTCAGTACTTC.